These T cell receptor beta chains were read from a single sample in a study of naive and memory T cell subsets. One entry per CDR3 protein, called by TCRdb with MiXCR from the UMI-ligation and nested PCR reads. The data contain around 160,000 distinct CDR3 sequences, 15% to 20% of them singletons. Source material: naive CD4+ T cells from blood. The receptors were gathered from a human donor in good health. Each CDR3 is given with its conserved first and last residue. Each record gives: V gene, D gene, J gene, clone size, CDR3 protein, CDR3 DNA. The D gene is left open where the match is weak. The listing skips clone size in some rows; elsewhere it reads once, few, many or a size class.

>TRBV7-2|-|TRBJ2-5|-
CASSSQGRGQETQYF
TGTGCCAGCAGCTCCCAAGGTCGGGGCCAAGAGACCCAGTACTTC
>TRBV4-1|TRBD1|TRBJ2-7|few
CASTLEGTGNYEQYF
TGCGCCAGCACCCTGGAAGGGACAGGAAACTACGAGCAGTACTTC
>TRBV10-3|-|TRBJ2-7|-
CAISDTVSYEQYF
TGTGCCATCAGTGATACTGTCTCCTACGAGCAGTACTTC
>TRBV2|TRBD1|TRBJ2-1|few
CASRGQGNEQFF
TGTGCCAGCAGGGGACAGGGCAATGAGCAGTTCTTC
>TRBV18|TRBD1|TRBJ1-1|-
CASSPGQGGQNTEAFF
TGTGCCAGCTCACCGGGACAGGGGGGACAGAACACTGAAGCTTTCTTT
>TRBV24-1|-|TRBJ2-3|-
CATSDLPGPTDTQYF
TGTGCCACCAGTGATTTACCGGGTCCCACAGATACGCAGTATTTT
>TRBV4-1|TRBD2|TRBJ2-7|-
CASSPGFQRTSGKYEQYF
TGCGCCAGCAGCCCCGGGTTCCAGAGGACTAGCGGGAAGTACGAGCAGTACTTC
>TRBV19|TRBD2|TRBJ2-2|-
CASRSGRDTGELFF
TGTGCCAGTAGAAGCGGGAGGGACACCGGGGAGCTGTTTTTT
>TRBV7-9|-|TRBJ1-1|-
CASSLTGISEAFF
TGTGCCAGCAGCTTAACAGGGATCTCTGAAGCTTTCTTT
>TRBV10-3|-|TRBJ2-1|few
CATASEYNEQFF
TGTGCCACTGCGAGCGAGTACAATGAGCAGTTCTTC